This T cell receptor beta chain was obtained from a study of blood T cell repertoires in COVID-19. Assay used: immunoSEQ multiplex PCR; TCRdb lists only in-frame clones, some missing. The repertoire holds roughly 100,000 clones, with 85% as singletons. In germline, CDR1 is LGHDT, CDR2 YNNKEL (reference sequence). Trimming pared 4 bases from V and 5 bases from J, leaving 21 bases between. There are 16 residues in the CDR3. This rearrangement joins TRBV3-1 (or the pseudogene TRBV3-2) to TRBJ2-7; possibly TRBD2 for D (6 bases). Input material: peripheral blood. This TCR came from a man aged 50 to 59 with acute or convalescent COVID-19. DNA of the CDR3: TGTGCCAGCAGCCTGAAGAGCCCCGGGGGACTTCACGAGCAGTACTTC. Its protein is CASSLKSPGGLHEQYF.